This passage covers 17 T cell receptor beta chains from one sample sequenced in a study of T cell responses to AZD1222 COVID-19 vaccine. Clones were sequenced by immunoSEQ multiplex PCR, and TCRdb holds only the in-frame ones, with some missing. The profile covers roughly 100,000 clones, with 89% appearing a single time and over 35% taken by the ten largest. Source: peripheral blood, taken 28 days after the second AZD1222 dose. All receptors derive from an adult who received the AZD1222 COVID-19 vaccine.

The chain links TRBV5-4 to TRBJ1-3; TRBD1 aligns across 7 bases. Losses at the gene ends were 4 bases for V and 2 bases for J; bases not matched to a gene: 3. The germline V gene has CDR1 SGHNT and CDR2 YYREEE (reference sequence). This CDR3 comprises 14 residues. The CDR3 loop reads CASSPTGAGNTIYF. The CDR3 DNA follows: TGTGCCAGCAGCCCAACAGGGGCTGGAAACACCATATATTTT.

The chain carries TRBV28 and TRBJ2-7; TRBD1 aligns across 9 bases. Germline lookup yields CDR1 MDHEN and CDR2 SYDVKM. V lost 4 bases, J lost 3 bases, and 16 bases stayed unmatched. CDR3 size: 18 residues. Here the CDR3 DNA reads TGTGCCAGCAGTTCCCACGCCCCTACCCCGGGACAGGGCTACGAGCAGTACTTC. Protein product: CASSSHAPTPGQGYEQYF. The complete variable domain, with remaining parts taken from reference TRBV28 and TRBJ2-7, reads DVKVTQSSRYLVKRTGEKVFLECVQDMDHENMFWYRQDPGLGLRLIYFSYDVKMKEKGDIPEGYSVSREKKERFSLILESASTNQTSMYLCASSSHAPTPGQGYEQYFGPGTRLTVT.

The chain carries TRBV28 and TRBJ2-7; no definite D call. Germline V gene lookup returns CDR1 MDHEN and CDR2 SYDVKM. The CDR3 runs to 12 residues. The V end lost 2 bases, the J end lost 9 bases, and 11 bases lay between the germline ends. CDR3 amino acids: CASSLSVSRQYF. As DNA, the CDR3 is TGTGCCAGCAGTTTAAGTGTGTCCCGGCAGTACTTC.

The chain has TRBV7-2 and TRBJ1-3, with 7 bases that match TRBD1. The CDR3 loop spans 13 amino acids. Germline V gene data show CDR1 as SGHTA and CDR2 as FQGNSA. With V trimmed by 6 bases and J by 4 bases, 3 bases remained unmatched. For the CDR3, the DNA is TGTGCCAGCAGTACAGGGGTAGGAAACACCATATATTTT. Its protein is CASSTGVGNTIYF. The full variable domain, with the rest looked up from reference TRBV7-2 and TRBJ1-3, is GAGVSQSPSNKVTEKGKDVELRCDPISGHTALYWYRQSLGQGLEFLIYFQGNSAPDKSGLPSDRFSAERTGGSVSTLTIQRTQQEDSAVYLCASSTGVGNTIYFGEGSWLTVV.

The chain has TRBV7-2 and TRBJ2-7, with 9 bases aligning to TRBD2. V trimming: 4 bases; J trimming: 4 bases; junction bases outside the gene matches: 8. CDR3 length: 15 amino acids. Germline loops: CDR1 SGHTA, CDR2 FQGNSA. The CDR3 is CASSSYSGSGYEQYF. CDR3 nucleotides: TGTGCCAGCAGCTCCTATAGCGGGAGTGGGTACGAGCAGTACTTC.

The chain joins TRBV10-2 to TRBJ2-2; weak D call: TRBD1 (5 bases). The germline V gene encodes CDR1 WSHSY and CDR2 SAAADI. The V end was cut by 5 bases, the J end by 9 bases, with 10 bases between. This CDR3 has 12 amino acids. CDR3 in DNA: TGCGCCAGCAGTTTCCAGGGCAGGGAGCTGTTTTTT. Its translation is CASSFQGRELFF.

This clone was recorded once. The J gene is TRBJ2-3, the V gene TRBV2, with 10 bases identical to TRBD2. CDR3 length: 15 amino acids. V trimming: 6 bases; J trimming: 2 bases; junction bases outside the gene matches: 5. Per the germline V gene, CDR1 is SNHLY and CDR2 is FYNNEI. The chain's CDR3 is CASRALAGATDTQYF. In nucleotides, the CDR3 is TGTGCCAGCAGGGCCCTAGCGGGGGCCACAGATACGCAGTATTTT.

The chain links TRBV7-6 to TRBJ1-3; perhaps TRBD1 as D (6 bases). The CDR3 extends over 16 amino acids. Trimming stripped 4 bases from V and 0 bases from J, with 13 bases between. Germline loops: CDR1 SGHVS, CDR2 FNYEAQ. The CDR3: CASSWKTGISGNTIYF. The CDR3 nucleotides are TGTGCCAGCAGCTGGAAGACAGGTATCTCTGGAAACACCATATATTTT.

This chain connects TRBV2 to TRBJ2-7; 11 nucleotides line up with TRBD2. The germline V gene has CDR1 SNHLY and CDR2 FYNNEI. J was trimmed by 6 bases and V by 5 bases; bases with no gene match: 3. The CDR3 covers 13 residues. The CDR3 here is CASSKGLAGEQYF. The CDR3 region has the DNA TGTGCCAGCAGTAAAGGACTAGCGGGCGAGCAGTACTTC.

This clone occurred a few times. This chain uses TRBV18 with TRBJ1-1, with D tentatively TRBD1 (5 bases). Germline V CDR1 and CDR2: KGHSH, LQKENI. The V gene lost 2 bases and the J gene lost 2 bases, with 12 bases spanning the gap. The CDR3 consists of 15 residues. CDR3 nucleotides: TGTGCCAGCTCACCAGGGGGGTCATTAAACACTGAAGCTTTCTTT. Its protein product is CASSPGGSLNTEAFF.

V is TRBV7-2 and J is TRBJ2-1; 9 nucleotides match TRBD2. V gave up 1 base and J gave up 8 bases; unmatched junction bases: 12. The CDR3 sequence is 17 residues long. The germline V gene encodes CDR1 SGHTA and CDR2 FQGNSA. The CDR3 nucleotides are TGTGCCAGCAGCTTAGTAGGGGCGGGAGGGCCACAGGATGAGCAGTTCTTC. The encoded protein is CASSLVGAGGPQDEQFF.

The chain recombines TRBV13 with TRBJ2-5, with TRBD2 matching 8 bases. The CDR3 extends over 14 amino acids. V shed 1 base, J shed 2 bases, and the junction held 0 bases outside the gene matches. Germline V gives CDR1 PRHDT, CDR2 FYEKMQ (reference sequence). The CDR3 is CASSLASGQETQYF. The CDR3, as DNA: TGTGCCAGCAGCTTAGCTAGCGGGCAAGAGACCCAGTACTTC.

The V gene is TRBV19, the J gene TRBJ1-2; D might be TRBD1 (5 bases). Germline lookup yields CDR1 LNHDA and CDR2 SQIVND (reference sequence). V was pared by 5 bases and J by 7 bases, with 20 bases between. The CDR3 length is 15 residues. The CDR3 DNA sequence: TGTGCCAGTAGTTTCGACCTTTCAGGGAAGCGTGGCTACACCTTC. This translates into CASSFDLSGKRGYTF.

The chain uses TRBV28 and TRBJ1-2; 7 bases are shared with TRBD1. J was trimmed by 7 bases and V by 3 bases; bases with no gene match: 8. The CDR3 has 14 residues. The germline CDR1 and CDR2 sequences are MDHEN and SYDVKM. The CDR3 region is CASSFGQGVGGYTF. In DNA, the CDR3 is TGTGCCAGCAGTTTCGGGCAGGGGGTCGGTGGCTACACCTTC.

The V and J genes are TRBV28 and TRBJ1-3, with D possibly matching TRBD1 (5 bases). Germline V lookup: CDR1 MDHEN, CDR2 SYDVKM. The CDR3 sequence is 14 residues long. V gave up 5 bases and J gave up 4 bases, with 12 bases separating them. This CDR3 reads CASSPGQTGNTIYF. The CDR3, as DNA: TGTGCCAGCAGTCCAGGACAAACGGGAAACACCATATATTTT.

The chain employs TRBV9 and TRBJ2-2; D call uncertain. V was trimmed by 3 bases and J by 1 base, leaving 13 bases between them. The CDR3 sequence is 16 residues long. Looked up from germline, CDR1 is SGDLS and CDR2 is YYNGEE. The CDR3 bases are TGTGCCAGCAGCGCCGTGTGGGCAGGGAACACCGGGGAGCTGTTTTTT. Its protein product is CASSAVWAGNTGELFF.

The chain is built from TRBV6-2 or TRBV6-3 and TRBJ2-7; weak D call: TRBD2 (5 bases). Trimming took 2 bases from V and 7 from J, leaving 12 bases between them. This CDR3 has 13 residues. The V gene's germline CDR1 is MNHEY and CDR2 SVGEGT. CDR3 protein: CASSYAASREQYF. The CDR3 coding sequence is TGTGCCAGCAGTTACGCGGCTAGCCGGGAGCAGTACTTC.